This entry lists 27 T cell receptor beta chains sequenced from one sample in a study of T cell changes during pregnancy in multiple sclerosis. The repertoire was sequenced with immunoSEQ multiplex PCR; TCRdb's copy has only in-frame clones and lacks some. The sample shows about 40,000 clones, over 70% of them seen only once. The sample consisted of peripheral blood, taken in the first trimester of pregnancy. These receptors were taken from a female donor in good health, enrolled as a control in a pregnancy study.

This chain joins TRBV6-1 and TRBJ2-7; TRBD2 aligns across 9 bases. V trimming: 10 bases; J trimming: 3 bases; junction bases outside the gene matches: 13. This CDR3 is 15 amino acids long. Germline V gene data show CDR1 as MNHNS and CDR2 as SASEGT. The CDR3 nucleotides are TGTGCCACTCACGTGGGGCTAGCGGGGAGCTACGAGCAGTACTTC. It specifies CATHVGLAGSYEQYF.

This clone was seen just once. The chain carries TRBV7-2 and TRBJ2-7; D uncertain. The V gene's germline CDR1 is SGHTA and CDR2 FQGNSA. V was shortened by 0 bases and J by 4 bases, with 10 bases between the two germline ends. The CDR3 is 14 residues long. CDR3 sequence (DNA): TGTGCCAGCAGCTTAGCGAGATCCCGATACGAGCAGTACTTC. This codes for CASSLARSRYEQYF. Supplemented by reference TRBV7-2 and TRBJ2-7, the full variable domain reads GAGVSQSPSNKVTEKGKDVELRCDPISGHTALYWYRQSLGQGLEFLIYFQGNSAPDKSGLPSDRFSAERTGGSVSTLTIQRTQQEDSAVYLCASSLARSRYEQYFGPGTRLTVT.

The chain joins TRBV6-5 to TRBJ2-5; 9 positions match TRBD1. Per the germline V gene, CDR1 is MNHEY and CDR2 is SVGAGI. This CDR3 contains 13 residues. Unmatched junction bases numbered 4, after V lost 6 bases and J lost 5 bases. The CDR3 DNA reads TGTGCCAGCAGGGGACAGGGTGTGGAGACCCAGTACTTC. This translates into CASRGQGVETQYF.

This clone was picked up one time. The chain links TRBV19 to TRBJ1-3, with D possibly matching TRBD1 (5 bases). The V gene's germline CDR1 is LNHDA and CDR2 SQIVND (reference sequence). The CDR3 spans 16 residues. The V end lost 3 bases, the J end lost 4 bases, and 16 bases lay between the germline ends. The CDR3 region has the DNA TGTGCCAGTAGTATGGGGTATGGGGACTCCGGAAACACCATATATTTT. Protein: CASSMGYGDSGNTIYF.

This chain uses TRBV6-5 with TRBJ1-3; TRBD1 might be the D (5 bases). Germline CDR1 and CDR2: MNHEY and SVGAGI. The V gene lost 2 bases and the J gene lost 3 bases, with 8 bases spanning the gap. CDR3 length: 14 amino acids. CDR3 nucleotides: TGTGCCAGCAGTTACAAGACAGATGGAAACACCATATATTTT. Encoded protein: CASSYKTDGNTIYF.

This clone was recorded once. Other DNA sequences in this specimen translate into the identical CDR3. The rearrangement links TRBV29-1 to TRBJ2-2, with 8 bases identical to TRBD2. The germline CDR1 and CDR2 sequences are SQVTM and ANQGSEA. V was clipped by 3 bases and J by 10 bases; unmatched bases: 13. The CDR3 covers 15 residues. The CDR3 sequence is CSVELSRGGLEELFF. The CDR3 nucleotides are TGCAGCGTTGAGCTTAGTCGGGGGGGGCTGGAGGAGCTGTTTTTT.

V usage is TRBV7-2 and J usage is TRBJ2-4, with D unresolved. Germline CDR1 is SGHTA and CDR2 is FQGNSA. Trimming stripped 5 bases from V and 0 bases from J, with 11 bases between. The CDR3 length is 15 residues. For the CDR3, the DNA is TGTGCCAGCAGCCCCCGACTGGGAGCCAAAAACATTCAGTACTTC. It codes for CASSPRLGAKNIQYF.

Written as DNA, the CDR3 is TGTGCCAGCAGCGCGGCAGGGACAGGGGGCTTTGGGCAGCCCCAGCATTTT. Translation: CASSAAGTGGFGQPQHF. The V gene is TRBV5-6, the J gene TRBJ1-5; 12 bases are shared with TRBD1. The CDR3 has 17 amino acids. The V and J ends lost 4 bases and 7 bases, in that order; junction bases with no gene match: 12. Germline CDR1 reads SGHDT; CDR2 reads YYEEEE.

A note on this clone: The sample contains more than one DNA sequence encoding this CDR3. The V gene is TRBV28, the J gene TRBJ2-7, with 13 bases fitting TRBD2. Trimming removed 5 bases from V and 4 bases from J; junction bases left unmatched: 5. The CDR3 runs 15 residues. Germline CDR1 MDHEN, CDR2 SYDVKM. Here the CDR3 DNA reads TGTGCCAGCAGTCCCCGACTAGCGGGAGGATACGAGCAGTACTTC. Its protein product is CASSPRLAGGYEQYF.

V and J are TRBV10-3 and TRBJ2-1; 9 nucleotides match TRBD2. The CDR3 spans 17 residues. Per germline, CDR1 ENHRY and CDR2 SYGVKD. The junction had 14 bases not matched to a gene; V was cut back by 6 bases and J by 5 bases. Here the CDR3 reads CAISLNSRGGVHNEQFF. The CDR3 nucleotides are TGTGCCATCAGCTTAAACTCGCGGGGGGGCGTCCACAATGAGCAGTTCTTC.

The chain links TRBV6-1 to TRBJ1-1, with D unresolved. Germline V gene sequence: CDR1 MNHNS, CDR2 SASEGT. This CDR3 spans 14 amino acids. V was trimmed by 1 base and J by 7 bases, leaving 13 bases between them. CDR3 bases: TGTGCCAGCAGTGAAGGGGCGGGATACAGTGAAGCTTTCTTT. It codes for CASSEGAGYSEAFF.

The chain carries TRBV11-3 and TRBJ2-3, with 9 bases lining up with TRBD2. The CDR3 covers 19 residues. V trimming: 0 bases; J trimming: 3 bases; junction bases outside the gene matches: 13. Germline V lookup: CDR1 SGHNT, CDR2 YENEEA. The CDR3 is CASSLDGPGIAGGTDTQYF. The DNA for the CDR3 is TGTGCCAGCAGCTTAGATGGGCCGGGGATCGCGGGAGGGACAGATACGCAGTATTTT.

The rearrangement joins TRBV5-1 to TRBJ1-1; no clear D gene. V shed 5 bases and J shed 4 bases, with 12 bases lying between them. The CDR3 has 13 amino acids. CDR1 and CDR2 (germline): SGHRS, YFSETQ. CDR3 nucleotides: TGCGCCAGCAGAAGGACCGGGGTCACTGAAGCTTTCTTT. Its translation: CASRRTGVTEAFF.

This chain links TRBV28 with TRBJ1-2; a weak D match, TRBD1 (6 bases). V lost 5 bases and J 2 bases, leaving 9 bases between the germline ends. Germline CDR1 reads MDHEN; CDR2 reads SYDVKM. The CDR3 length is 13 residues. The CDR3 DNA follows: TGTGCCAGCAGTGAGACAGGAAACTATGGCTACACCTTC. Its protein is CASSETGNYGYTF.

The gene calls are TRBV15 and TRBJ2-2; no clear D. Trimming took off 0 bases at V and 6 bases at J, with 5 bases between the two ends. Germline V CDR1 and CDR2: LNHNV, YYDKDF (reference sequence). CDR3 length: 13 amino acids. CDR3 loop: CATSRDSAGELFF. DNA of the CDR3: TGTGCCACCAGCAGAGATTCGGCCGGGGAGCTGTTTTTT.

The J gene is TRBJ2-1, the V gene TRBV12-1; the D call in the table, TRBD1, was not verified against the DNA. TRBV12-1 is a pseudogene. The CDR3 has 17 residues. CDR3 region: CASSPLSDRDIPCSQFF. The CDR3 bases are TGTGCCAGCAGCCCTTTGAGTGACCGGGACATCCCGTGCTCGCAGTTCTTC.

Comments on this clone: The same CDR3 also results from other DNA sequences found in this sample. The genes are TRBV6-1 and TRBJ2-7, with 15 bases that match TRBD2. From germline, CDR1 is MNHNS and CDR2 SASEGT. The V segment lost 4 bases and the J segment 4 bases; nucleotides outside the gene matches: 8. The CDR3 has 17 residues. The CDR3 loop reads CASSAGLAGGYSYEQYF. In DNA, the CDR3 is TGTGCCAGCAGTGCGGGACTAGCGGGGGGTTATTCGTACGAGCAGTACTTC.

CDR3 nucleotides: TGTGCCAGCAGCCAGACTAGCGGGAGTGTGTACGAGCAGTACTTC. The encoded protein is CASSQTSGSVYEQYF. V usage is TRBV11-2 and J usage is TRBJ2-7, with 12 bases aligning to TRBD2. The CDR3 covers 15 residues. With V trimmed by 5 bases and J by 4 bases, 6 bases remained unmatched. The germline V gene encodes CDR1 SGHAT and CDR2 FQNNGV.

This chain connects TRBV9 to TRBJ2-3; TRBD2 matches at 10 bases. The germline CDR1 and CDR2 sequences are SGDLS and YYNGEE. Germline trimming cut 4 bases from V and 2 bases from J; bases unmatched to any gene: 16. This CDR3 is 19 amino acids long. The CDR3 protein is CASSPRVSGRAGNTDTQYF. As DNA, the CDR3 is TGTGCCAGCAGCCCGAGGGTCAGCGGGAGGGCCGGGAACACAGATACGCAGTATTTT.

V and J are TRBV9 and TRBJ2-1; the match to TRBD2 covers 10 bases. The CDR3 extends over 14 amino acids. Trimming cost V 6 bases and J 10 bases; bases outside gene matches: 10. From germline, CDR1 is SGDLS and CDR2 YYNGEE. DNA of the CDR3: TGTGCCAGCACCCCAGCGGGAGGGTCAATGGAGCAGTTCTTC. This gives the protein CASTPAGGSMEQFF.

The chain joins TRBV28 to TRBJ1-2; D not resolved. This CDR3 contains 14 residues. V dropped 7 bases and J dropped 3 bases, with 15 bases sitting between them. CDR1 and CDR2 from the germline V gene are MDHEN and SYDVKM. For the CDR3, the DNA is TGTGCCAGCACCCTCTCTGGCGGGTACTATGGCTACACCTTC. Amino acids: CASTLSGGYYGYTF.

The J gene is TRBJ2-5, the V gene TRBV4-2, with 7 bases matching TRBD2. Trimming took 0 bases from V and 3 from J; bases not matched to a gene: 16. Per germline, CDR1 LGHNA and CDR2 YNFKEQ. There are 19 residues in the CDR3. The CDR3: CASSQDIWAGETSEETQYF. The CDR3 DNA reads as TGTGCCAGCAGCCAAGATATCTGGGCGGGGGAGACTTCCGAAGAGACCCAGTACTTC.

V gene TRBV2 combines with J gene TRBJ2-1; D call uncertain. The CDR3 extends over 13 amino acids. Trimming left V 0 bases short and J 12 bases short, with 12 bases between. CDR1 and CDR2 (germline): SNHLY, FYNNEI. The chain's CDR3 is CASSEARTPGQFF. The CDR3 coding sequence is TGTGCCAGCAGTGAAGCGAGAACTCCCGGGCAGTTCTTC.

This sequence joins TRBV28 and TRBJ2-3, with 9 bases matching TRBD2. V lost 3 bases to trimming and J lost 0 bases; unmatched junction nucleotides: 10. The CDR3 is 18 residues long. Germline V gene sequence: CDR1 MDHEN, CDR2 SYDVKM. The CDR3 here is CASSLVPSGAGSTDTQYF. The CDR3 DNA reads TGTGCCAGCAGTTTGGTGCCTAGCGGGGCGGGAAGCACAGATACGCAGTATTTT.

This chain connects TRBV7-9 to TRBJ2-1, with D unresolved. The CDR3 covers 13 residues. The germline V gene has CDR1 SEHNR and CDR2 FQNEAQ (reference sequence). V lost 1 base and J 9 bases, leaving 10 bases between the germline ends. Here the CDR3 DNA reads TGTGCCAGCAGCTTAGGGGCTATGTTTGAGCAGTTCTTC. Its translation: CASSLGAMFEQFF.

J is TRBJ2-3 and V is TRBV6-1; TRBD1 might be the D (6 bases). The CDR3 has 15 residues. Trimming left V 3 bases short and J 5 bases short, with 15 bases between. CDR1 is MNHNS, CDR2 SASEGT, per germline. CDR3: CASSEVVGDKDTQYF. CDR3 bases: TGTGCCAGCAGTGAGGTGGTGGGGGACAAAGATACGCAGTATTTT.

The chain has TRBV6-1 and TRBJ2-1; 13 bases match TRBD2. The germline V gene has CDR1 MNHNS and CDR2 SASEGT. CDR3 size: 14 residues. The J segment lost 6 bases and the V segment lost 4 bases, leaving 0 bases of the junction unmatched. The CDR3 spells CASSGLAGGNEQFF. The CDR3 DNA sequence: TGTGCCAGCAGTGGACTAGCGGGGGGCAATGAGCAGTTCTTC.